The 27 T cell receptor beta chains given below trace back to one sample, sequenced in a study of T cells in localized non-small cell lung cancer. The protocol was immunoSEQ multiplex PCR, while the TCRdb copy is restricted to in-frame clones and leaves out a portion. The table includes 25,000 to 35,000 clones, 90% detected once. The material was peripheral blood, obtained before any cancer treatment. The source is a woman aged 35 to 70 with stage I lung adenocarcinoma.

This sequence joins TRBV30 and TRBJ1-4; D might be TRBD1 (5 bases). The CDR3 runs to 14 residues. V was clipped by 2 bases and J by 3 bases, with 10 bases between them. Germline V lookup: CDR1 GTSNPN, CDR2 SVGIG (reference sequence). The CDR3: CAWSYRGSNEKLFF. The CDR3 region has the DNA TGTGCCTGGAGTTACCGGGGGTCTAATGAAAAACTGTTTTTT.

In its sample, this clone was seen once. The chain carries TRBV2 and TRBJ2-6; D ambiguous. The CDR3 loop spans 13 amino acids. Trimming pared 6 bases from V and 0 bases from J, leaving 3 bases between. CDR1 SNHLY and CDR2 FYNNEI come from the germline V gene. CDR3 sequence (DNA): TGTGCCAGCAGATACTCTGGGGCCAACGTCCTGACTTTC. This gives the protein CASRYSGANVLTF. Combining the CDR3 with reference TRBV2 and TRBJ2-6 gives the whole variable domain EPEVTQTPSHQVTQMGQEVILRCVPISNHLYFYWYRQILGQKVEFLVSFYNNEISEKSEIFDDQFSVERPDGSNFTLKIRSTKLEDSAMYFCASRYSGANVLTFGAGSRLTVL.

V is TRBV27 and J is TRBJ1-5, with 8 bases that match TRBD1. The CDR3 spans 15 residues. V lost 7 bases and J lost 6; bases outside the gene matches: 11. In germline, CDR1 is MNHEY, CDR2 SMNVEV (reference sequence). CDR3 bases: TGTGCCAGCATTCTCCGAGCAGGGGGCGGTCAGCCCCAGCATTTT. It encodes CASILRAGGGQPQHF.

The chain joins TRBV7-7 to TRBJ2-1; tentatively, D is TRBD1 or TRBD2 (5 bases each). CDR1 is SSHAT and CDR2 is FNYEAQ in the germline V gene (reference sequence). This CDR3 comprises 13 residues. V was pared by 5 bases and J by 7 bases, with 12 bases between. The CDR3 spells CASSPSGGNEQFF. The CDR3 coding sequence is TGTGCCAGCAGCCCCTCTGGGGGAAATGAGCAGTTCTTC.

The CDR3, as DNA: TGTGCCAGCAGCCTGACAGGTGGATGGTCCTACAATGAGCAGTTCTTC. It encodes CASSLTGGWSYNEQFF. The chain has TRBV11-2 and TRBJ2-1, with a weak D call TRBD1 (6 bases). Per germline, CDR1 SGHAT and CDR2 FQNNGV. The CDR3 sequence is 16 residues long. The ends were cut back, 5 bases at V and 1 base at J, with 15 bases in the middle.

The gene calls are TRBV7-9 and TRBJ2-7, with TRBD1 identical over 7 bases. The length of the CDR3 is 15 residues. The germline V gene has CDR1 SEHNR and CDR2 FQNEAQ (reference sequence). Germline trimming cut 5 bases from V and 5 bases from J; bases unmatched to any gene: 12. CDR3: CASSRGTAGPDEQYF. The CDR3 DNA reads TGTGCCAGCAGCCGAGGGACAGCCGGGCCCGACGAGCAGTACTTC.

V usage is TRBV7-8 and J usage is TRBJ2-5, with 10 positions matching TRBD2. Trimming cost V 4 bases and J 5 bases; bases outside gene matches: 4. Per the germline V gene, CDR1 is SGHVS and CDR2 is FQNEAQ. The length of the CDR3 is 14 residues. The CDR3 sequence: CASSWPGLAETQYF. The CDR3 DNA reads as TGTGCCAGCAGCTGGCCGGGACTAGCGGAGACCCAGTACTTC.

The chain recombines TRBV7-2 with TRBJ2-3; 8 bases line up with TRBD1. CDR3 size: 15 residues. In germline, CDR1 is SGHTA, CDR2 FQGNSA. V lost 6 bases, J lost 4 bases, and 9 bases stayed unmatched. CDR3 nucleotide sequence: TGTGCCAGCAGTCAGGGGGCCGCTCGCCCAGATACGCAGTATTTT. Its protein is CASSQGAARPDTQYF. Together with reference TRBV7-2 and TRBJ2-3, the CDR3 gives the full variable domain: GAGVSQSPSNKVTEKGKDVELRCDPISGHTALYWYRQSLGQGLEFLIYFQGNSAPDKSGLPSDRFSAERTGGSVSTLTIQRTQQEDSAVYLCASSQGAARPDTQYFGPGTRLTVL.

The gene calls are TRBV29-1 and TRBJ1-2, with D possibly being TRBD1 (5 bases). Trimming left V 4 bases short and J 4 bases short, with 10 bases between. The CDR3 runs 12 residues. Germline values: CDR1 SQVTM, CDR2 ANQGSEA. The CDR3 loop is CSVVGTGYGYTF. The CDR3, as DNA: TGCAGCGTTGTAGGGACGGGCTATGGCTACACCTTC. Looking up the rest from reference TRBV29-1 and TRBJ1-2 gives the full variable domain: SAVISQKPSRDICQRGTSLTIQCQVDSQVTMMFWYRQQPGQSLTLIATANQGSEATYESGFVIDKFPISRPNLTFSTLTVSNMSPEDSSIYLCSVVGTGYGYTFGSGTRLTVV.

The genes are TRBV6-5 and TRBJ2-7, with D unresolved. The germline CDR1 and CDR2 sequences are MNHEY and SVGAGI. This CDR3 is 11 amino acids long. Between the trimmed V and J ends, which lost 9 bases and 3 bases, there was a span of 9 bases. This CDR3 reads CASSWGYEQYF. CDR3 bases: TGTGCCAGTTCTTGGGGCTACGAGCAGTACTTC.

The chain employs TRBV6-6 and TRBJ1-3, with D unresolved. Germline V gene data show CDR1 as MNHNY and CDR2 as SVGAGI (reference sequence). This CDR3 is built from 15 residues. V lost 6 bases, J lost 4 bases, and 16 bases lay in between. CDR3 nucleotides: TGTGCCAGCAGCTTCCTTTCGACCGGAGGAAACACCATATATTTT. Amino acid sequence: CASSFLSTGGNTIYF.

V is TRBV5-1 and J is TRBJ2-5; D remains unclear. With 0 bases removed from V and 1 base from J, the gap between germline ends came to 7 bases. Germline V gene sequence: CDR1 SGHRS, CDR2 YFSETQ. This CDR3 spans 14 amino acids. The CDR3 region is CASSLGTFQETQYF. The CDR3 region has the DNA TGCGCCAGCAGCTTGGGGACCTTCCAAGAGACCCAGTACTTC.

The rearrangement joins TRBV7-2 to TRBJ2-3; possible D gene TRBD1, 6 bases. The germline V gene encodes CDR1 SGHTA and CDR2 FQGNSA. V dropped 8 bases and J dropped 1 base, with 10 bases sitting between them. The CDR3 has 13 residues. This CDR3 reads CASQGRGTDTQYF. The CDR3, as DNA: TGTGCCAGCCAGGGGCGAGGCACAGATACGCAGTATTTT.

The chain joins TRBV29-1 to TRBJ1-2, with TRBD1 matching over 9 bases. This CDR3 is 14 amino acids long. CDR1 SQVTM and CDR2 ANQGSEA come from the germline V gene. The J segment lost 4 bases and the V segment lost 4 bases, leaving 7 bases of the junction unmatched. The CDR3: CSVGTGVITYGYTF. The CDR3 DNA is TGCAGCGTTGGGACAGGGGTAATCACCTATGGCTACACCTTC.

The CDR3 nucleotides read TGTGCCAGCAGCGTAGTAGGACTAATGGGAAGAAGGGACACCGGGGAGCTGTTTTTT. Translation: CASSVVGLMGRRDTGELFF. The V and J genes are TRBV9 and TRBJ2-2; D perhaps matches TRBD2 (6 bases). The CDR3 is made up of 19 amino acids. Trimming took 0 bases from V and 3 from J, leaving 21 bases between them. In germline, CDR1 is SGDLS, CDR2 YYNGEE.

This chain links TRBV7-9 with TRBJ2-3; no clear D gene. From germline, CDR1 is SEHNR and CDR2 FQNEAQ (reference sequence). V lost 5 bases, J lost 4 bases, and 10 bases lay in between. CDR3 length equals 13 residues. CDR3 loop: CASSPQESDTQYF. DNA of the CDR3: TGTGCCAGCAGCCCCCAGGAATCAGATACGCAGTATTTT.

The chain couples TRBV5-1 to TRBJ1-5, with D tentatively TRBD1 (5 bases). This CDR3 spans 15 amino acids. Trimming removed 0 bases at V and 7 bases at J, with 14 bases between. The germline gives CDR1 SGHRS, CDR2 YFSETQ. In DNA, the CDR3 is TGCGCCAGCAGCTTGGCCGGAGGGAGGGGACAGCCCCAGCATTTT. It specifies CASSLAGGRGQPQHF.

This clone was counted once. The CDR3 DNA reads TGTGCCACCAGCAGAGATAAGGGGGGCAATCAGCCCCAGCATTTT. Protein: CATSRDKGGNQPQHF. The chain uses TRBV15 and TRBJ1-5; D perhaps matches TRBD1 (6 bases). The germline gives CDR1 LNHNV, CDR2 YYDKDF (reference sequence). The germline V and J ends were trimmed by 0 bases and 2 bases, with 8 bases remaining between them. The CDR3 sequence is 15 residues long.

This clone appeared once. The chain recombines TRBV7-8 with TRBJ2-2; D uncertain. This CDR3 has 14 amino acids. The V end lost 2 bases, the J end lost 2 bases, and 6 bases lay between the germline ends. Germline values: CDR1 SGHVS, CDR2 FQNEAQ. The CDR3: CASSLTINTGELFF. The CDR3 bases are TGTGCCAGCAGCTTAACGATTAACACCGGGGAGCTGTTTTTT.

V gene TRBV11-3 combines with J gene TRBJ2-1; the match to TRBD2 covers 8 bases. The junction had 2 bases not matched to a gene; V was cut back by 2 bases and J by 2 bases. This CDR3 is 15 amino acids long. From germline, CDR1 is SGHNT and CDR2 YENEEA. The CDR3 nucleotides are TGTGCCAGCAGCTTAAGTAGCGGGACCTACAATGAGCAGTTCTTC. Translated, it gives CASSLSSGTYNEQFF.

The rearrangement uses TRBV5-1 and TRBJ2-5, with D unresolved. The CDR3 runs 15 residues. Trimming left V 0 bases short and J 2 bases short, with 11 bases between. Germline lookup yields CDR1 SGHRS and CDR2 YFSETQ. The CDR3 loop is CASSLAPRSQETQYF. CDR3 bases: TGCGCCAGCAGCTTGGCCCCCAGGAGTCAAGAGACCCAGTACTTC.

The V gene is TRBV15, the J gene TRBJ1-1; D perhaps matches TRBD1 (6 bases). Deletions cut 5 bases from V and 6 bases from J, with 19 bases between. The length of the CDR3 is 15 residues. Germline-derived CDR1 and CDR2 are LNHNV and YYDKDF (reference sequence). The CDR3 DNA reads TGTGCCACCAGCCCCAGGAGGGGGTCAATCCCTGAAGCTTTCTTT. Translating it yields CATSPRRGSIPEAFF.

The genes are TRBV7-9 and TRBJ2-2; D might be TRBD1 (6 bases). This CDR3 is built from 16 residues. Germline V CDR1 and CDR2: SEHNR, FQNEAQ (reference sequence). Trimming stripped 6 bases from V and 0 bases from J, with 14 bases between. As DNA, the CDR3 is TGTGCCAGCAGACCCACAGGGAATGCGAACACCGGGGAGCTGTTTTTT. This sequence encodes CASRPTGNANTGELFF.

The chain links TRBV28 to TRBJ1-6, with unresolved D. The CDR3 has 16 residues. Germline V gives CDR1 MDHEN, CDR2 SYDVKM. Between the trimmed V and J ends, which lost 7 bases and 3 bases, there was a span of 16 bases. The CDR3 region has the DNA TGTGCCAGCATCCAAGCCCTCCAGTACTATAATTCACCCCTCCACTTT. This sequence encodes CASIQALQYYNSPLHF.

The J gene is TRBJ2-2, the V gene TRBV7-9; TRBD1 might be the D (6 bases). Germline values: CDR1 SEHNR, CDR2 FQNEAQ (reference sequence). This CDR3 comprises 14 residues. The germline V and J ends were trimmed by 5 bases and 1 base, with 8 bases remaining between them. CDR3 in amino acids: CASSPGQNTGELFF. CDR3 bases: TGTGCCAGCAGCCCGGGACAGAACACCGGGGAGCTGTTTTTT.

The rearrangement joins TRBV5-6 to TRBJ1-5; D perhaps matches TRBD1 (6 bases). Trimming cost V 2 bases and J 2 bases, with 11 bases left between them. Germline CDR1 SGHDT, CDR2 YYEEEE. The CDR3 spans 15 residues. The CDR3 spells CASSFSGAGNQPQHF. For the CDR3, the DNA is TGTGCCAGCAGCTTCTCGGGGGCGGGCAATCAGCCCCAGCATTTT.

The CDR3 is CASSLEGLAAGDTQYF. As DNA, the CDR3 is TGTGCCAGCAGCCTCGAGGGGCTAGCTGCGGGCGATACGCAGTATTTT. V is TRBV4-2 and J is TRBJ2-3; D might be TRBD1 or TRBD2, each matching 5 bases. CDR3 length equals 16 residues. Germline V gene data show CDR1 as LGHNA and CDR2 as YNFKEQ. Trimming cost V 4 bases and J 6 bases, with 20 bases left between them.